This TCR beta chain was sequenced during a study of cytomegalovirus exposure and HLA in healthy donors. Note on this clone: Antigen unknown.

Primers for the PCR totalled 60 Vbeta and 13 Jbeta. Some clones are missing from TCRdb's copy, which holds only in-frame ones; the method was immunoSEQ multiplex PCR. Of around 170,000 clones detected, 80% appear once; the ten largest clones hold 1.3% to 1.5%. In germline, CDR1 is LNHDA, CDR2 SQIVND (reference sequence). The CDR3 loop spans 15 amino acids. V was pared by 6 bases and J by 1 base, with 15 bases between. The study, taken as a whole, reports: TCR sequences were mostly rare, though some public TCRs occurred in many donors. As a later analysis showed, several of the most significant clusters appeared to be linked to common viral pathogens.

The genes are TRBV19 and TRBJ1-1; D possibly corresponds to TRBD1 (6 bases). The sequence came from a girl aged 5 to 17 in good health and CMV-seropositive. Material: PBMCs. CDR3 bases: TGTGCCAGTAGGAGGGAGGGCAGGGGGAACACTGAAGCTTTCTTT. It specifies CASRREGRGNTEAFF.